Listed below are T cell receptor beta chains from one sample, sequenced in a study of blood T cell repertoires in COVID-19. The assay was immunoSEQ multiplex PCR, and TCRdb's table has in-frame clones only and misses some. Here the sample spans about 240,000 clones, roughly 85% being singletons. The sequencing sample was made of PBMCs or T cells enriched from blood (not recorded which). The source of these receptors is a woman in her forties who had been exposed to COVID-19. The CDR3 runs from the conserved cysteine through the conserved F or W. The D gene is left open where the match is weak.

D gene: NA; V gene: TRBV27; J gene: TRBJ2-5; CDR3 protein: CASSSPLQETQYF
D gene: NA; V gene: TRBV7-8; J gene: TRBJ2-1; CDR3 protein: CASSRLGRGHQYNEQFF
D gene: NA; V gene: TRBV6-4; J gene: TRBJ2-1; CDR3 protein: CASRRCRILAPEPDEQFF
D gene: NA; V gene: TRBV3-1/TRBV3-2; J gene: TRBJ1-6; CDR3 protein: CASSQGLGLGRANSPLHF
D gene: TRBD1; V gene: TRBV18; J gene: TRBJ1-5; CDR3 protein: CASSPGQGVNQPQHF
D gene: NA; V gene: TRBV3-1/TRBV3-2; J gene: TRBJ2-5; CDR3 protein: CASSQVVGGETQYF
D gene: NA; V gene: TRBV5-1; J gene: TRBJ2-2; CDR3 protein: CASSLAGQRVIGELFF
D gene: NA; V gene: TRBV5-5; J gene: TRBJ1-6; CDR3 protein: CASSYAGDYNSPLHF
D gene: NA; V gene: TRBV21-1; J gene: TRBJ2-7; CDR3 protein: CASSKGFRPGLSAYEQYF
D gene: TRBD1; V gene: TRBV24-1; J gene: TRBJ1-2; CDR3 protein: CATSDRATVDRANYGYTF
D gene: NA; V gene: TRBV5-1; J gene: TRBJ2-3; CDR3 protein: CASSFGGPYSDTQYF
D gene: NA; V gene: TRBV28; J gene: TRBJ1-6; CDR3 protein: CASSPINSPLHF
D gene: TRBD2; V gene: TRBV7-2; J gene: TRBJ2-7; CDR3 protein: CASSFGRAYEQYF
D gene: NA; V gene: TRBV4-3; J gene: TRBJ2-1; CDR3 protein: CASSQPGGPSGDEQFF
D gene: NA; V gene: TRBV2; J gene: TRBJ1-5; CDR3 protein: CASSVWQYNQPQHF
D gene: TRBD1; V gene: TRBV5-1; J gene: TRBJ1-2; CDR3 protein: CASSQGTVNSYGYTF
D gene: NA; V gene: TRBV5-1; J gene: TRBJ1-1; CDR3 protein: CASSSYREAFF
D gene: TRBD1; V gene: TRBV7-6; J gene: TRBJ1-2; CDR3 protein: CASSADSGQGPYGYTF
D gene: NA; V gene: TRBV7-2; J gene: TRBJ2-1; CDR3 protein: CASSLDRGGIF
D gene: TRBD1; V gene: TRBV5-4; J gene: TRBJ1-1; CDR3 protein: CASSFRGQGNTEAFF
D gene: NA; V gene: TRBV3-1/TRBV3-2; J gene: TRBJ1-1; CDR3 protein: CASSPFLSNTEAFF
D gene: TRBD1; V gene: TRBV5-1; J gene: TRBJ1-1; CDR3 protein: CASSWTGETEAFF
D gene: TRBD1; V gene: TRBV5-4; J gene: TRBJ1-1; CDR3 protein: CASSLDRPQGGTEAFF
D gene: TRBD1; V gene: TRBV5-5; J gene: TRBJ1-4; CDR3 protein: CASSLANTGQGFEKLFF
D gene: NA; V gene: TRBV28; J gene: TRBJ1-1; CDR3 protein: CANSKGLNTEAFF
D gene: TRBD2; V gene: TRBV7-6; J gene: TRBJ2-7; CDR3 protein: CASSLRASGNYEQYF
D gene: TRBD1; V gene: TRBV23-1; J gene: TRBJ2-3; CDR3 protein: CASSHPGTGVTDTQYF
D gene: NA; V gene: TRBV4-1; J gene: TRBJ2-7; CDR3 protein: CASSPRGPSYEQYF
D gene: NA; V gene: TRBV9; J gene: TRBJ2-7; CDR3 protein: CASSVLQGEQYF
D gene: NA; V gene: TRBV3-1/TRBV3-2; J gene: TRBJ2-5; CDR3 protein: CASSLPQGGPETQYF
D gene: NA; V gene: TRBV19; J gene: TRBJ2-7; CDR3 protein: CASSSLEGEQYF
D gene: TRBD2; V gene: TRBV6-2/TRBV6-3; J gene: TRBJ2-5; CDR3 protein: CASSYGEGRTQYF
D gene: NA; V gene: TRBV6-5; J gene: TRBJ2-5; CDR3 protein: CASSPQRGGAETQYF
D gene: NA; V gene: TRBV12-5; J gene: TRBJ1-2; CDR3 protein: CASGSGGYTF
D gene: NA; V gene: TRBV7-9; J gene: TRBJ2-2; CDR3 protein: CASSSAVTHRVPGELFF
D gene: TRBD2; V gene: TRBV13; J gene: TRBJ2-1; CDR3 protein: CASSSTTGLAGGAYNEQFF
D gene: TRBD1; V gene: TRBV7-9; J gene: TRBJ1-1; CDR3 protein: CAIPIGTGPINTEAFF
D gene: NA; V gene: TRBV4-1; J gene: TRBJ1-1; CDR3 protein: CASSQAQGLNTEAFF
D gene: NA; V gene: TRBV7-3; J gene: TRBJ1-1; CDR3 protein: CASSPGGIDTEAFF
D gene: TRBD1; V gene: TRBV19; J gene: TRBJ1-5; CDR3 protein: CASSIDRQGAGQPQHF
D gene: NA; V gene: TRBV5-1; J gene: TRBJ2-1; CDR3 protein: CASSIDQGPYNEQFF
D gene: TRBD1; V gene: TRBV11-2; J gene: TRBJ1-2; CDR3 protein: CASSPGTDFLYGYTF
D gene: TRBD1; V gene: TRBV7-9; J gene: TRBJ2-1; CDR3 protein: CASSSGQGSYNEQFF
D gene: NA; V gene: TRBV9; J gene: TRBJ1-1; CDR3 protein: CASSATGPYTEAFF
D gene: NA; V gene: TRBV2; J gene: TRBJ1-1; CDR3 protein: CASSPGVGKAFF
D gene: NA; V gene: TRBV5-1; J gene: TRBJ2-2; CDR3 protein: CASSQRDRTNTGELFF
D gene: NA; V gene: TRBV19; J gene: TRBJ2-4; CDR3 protein: CASNPKEGKNIQYF
D gene: NA; V gene: TRBV9; J gene: TRBJ2-1; CDR3 protein: CASSFREAEQFF
D gene: TRBD1; V gene: TRBV6-2/TRBV6-3; J gene: TRBJ1-5; CDR3 protein: CASSFWTGGLGNQPQHF
D gene: TRBD1; V gene: TRBV5-4; J gene: TRBJ1-3; CDR3 protein: CASSLGQGTGNTIYF